These 14 T cell receptor beta chains were all obtained from the same sample, sequenced in a study of early T cells in non-severe SARS-CoV-2 infection. TCRdb reprocessed the 5' RACE reads with MiXCR, giving one entry per CDR3 protein. The sample carries approximately 85,000 distinct CDR3 sequences, around an eighth recorded once. The sequencing sample was made of whole blood. These receptor sequences come from an adult who was a healthcare worker with PCR-confirmed SARS-CoV-2 infection or an uninfected control (not recorded which).

The table lists this clonotype with a few counts. The chain is built from TRBV19 and TRBJ2-6; D gene unclear. Trimming shortened V by 1 base and J by 2 bases, and 3 bases separated the two germline ends. The CDR3 loop spans 14 amino acids. Germline values: CDR1 LNHDA, CDR2 SQIVND (reference sequence). CDR3 in amino acids: CASSIGAGANVLTF. The CDR3 DNA sequence: TGTGCCAGTAGTATAGGGGCTGGGGCCAACGTCCTGACTTTC. Filled out from reference TRBV19 and TRBJ2-6, the complete variable domain reads DGGITQSPKYLFRKEGQNVTLSCEQNLNHDAMYWYRQDPGQGLRLIYYSQIVNDFQKGDIAEGYSVSREKKESFPLTVTSAQKNPTAFYLCASSIGAGANVLTFGAGSRLTVL.

This clonotype was recorded many times. The chain employs TRBV10-3 and TRBJ2-7; the D gene is possibly TRBD2 (6 bases). The CDR3 loop spans 13 amino acids. Germline CDR1 and CDR2: ENHRY and SYGVKD. Trimming cost V 8 bases and J 4 bases, with 15 bases left between them. DNA of the CDR3: TGTGCCATCGGGTCGGGGGAGAGATACGAGCAGTACTTC. Protein product: CAIGSGERYEQYF.

This clonotype was counted a few times. The chain carries TRBV7-2 and TRBJ2-7; 8 bases match TRBD2. From germline, CDR1 is SGHTA and CDR2 FQGNSA. The CDR3 length is 13 residues. With V trimmed by 6 bases and J by 3 bases, 4 bases remained unmatched. This chain's CDR3 is CASRAGVFYEQYF. DNA of the CDR3: TGTGCCAGCAGAGCGGGAGTCTTCTACGAGCAGTACTTC.

This clonotype has a handful of counts. V and J are TRBV29-1 and TRBJ2-3; TRBD1 matches at 9 bases. The CDR3 length is 13 residues. Per the germline V gene, CDR1 is SQVTM and CDR2 is ANQGSEA. The V segment lost 7 bases and the J segment 1 base; nucleotides outside the gene matches: 3. The CDR3 sequence is CSGDRDGTDTQYF. The CDR3 region has the DNA TGCAGCGGGGACAGGGATGGCACAGATACGCAGTATTTT.

By share of the sample, this clonotype is medium-sized. The chain recombines TRBV13 with TRBJ2-1; the D gene is possibly TRBD2 (6 bases). CDR1 is PRHDT, CDR2 FYEKMQ, per germline (reference sequence). Trimming left V 5 bases short and J 7 bases short, with 12 bases between. The CDR3 contains 13 residues. CDR3 coding DNA: TGTGCCAGCAGCACGGGGGATGGGAATGAGCAGTTCTTC. Amino acids: CASSTGDGNEQFF.

This clonotype was seen more than once but under ten times. V gene TRBV4-1 combines with J gene TRBJ1-5; weak D call: TRBD1 (6 bases). Trimming stripped 1 base from V and 0 bases from J, with 10 bases between. Germline lookup yields CDR1 MGHRA and CDR2 YSYEKL. The CDR3 consists of 16 residues. CDR3 sequence: CASSQGTVYSNQPQHF. For the CDR3, the DNA is TGCGCCAGCAGCCAAGGGACAGTATATAGCAATCAGCCCCAGCATTTT.

This clonotype appeared a few times. This chain connects TRBV9 to TRBJ2-2, with no clear D. CDR1 SGDLS and CDR2 YYNGEE come from the germline V gene. V was cut by 0 bases and J by 2 bases, with 5 bases left in between. CDR3 length: 14 amino acids. For the CDR3, the DNA is TGTGCCAGCAGCGTAGGAGGAAACACCGGGGAGCTGTTTTTT. The encoded protein is CASSVGGNTGELFF. Supplemented by reference TRBV9 and TRBJ2-2, the full variable domain reads DSGVTQTPKHLITATGQRVTLRCSPRSGDLSVYWYQQSLDQGLQFLIQYYNGEERAKGNILERFSAQQFPDLHSELNLSSLELGDSALYFCASSVGGNTGELFFGEGSRLTVL.

This clonotype was seen a handful of times. The genes are TRBV6-1 and TRBJ2-1; D unresolved. CDR1 is MNHNS and CDR2 is SASEGT in the germline V gene. Trimming removed 1 base from V and 5 bases from J, with 9 bases in between. This CDR3 has 14 residues. This CDR3 reads CASSEGPTHNEQFF. The CDR3 bases are TGTGCCAGCAGTGAAGGGCCGACCCACAATGAGCAGTTCTTC.

This clonotype showed up just a few times. V usage is TRBV12-3 or TRBV12-4 and J usage is TRBJ2-2, with 9 nucleotides matching TRBD1. Trimming at V came to 4 bases and at J to 4 bases, leaving 4 bases not matched to a gene. This CDR3 is built from 15 residues. The CDR3 protein is CASSSQGAGTGELFF. Here the CDR3 DNA reads TGTGCCAGCAGTTCACAGGGGGCTGGCACCGGGGAGCTGTTTTTT.

V usage is TRBV7-3 and J usage is TRBJ2-5; tentative D call: TRBD2 (5 bases). CDR3 length: 13 residues. V dropped 4 bases and J dropped 5 bases, with 11 bases sitting between them. Germline lookup yields CDR1 SGHTA and CDR2 FQGTGA. CDR3 coding DNA: TGTGCCAGCAGCTCCAAGCGGTGGGAGACCCAGTACTTC. Its protein product is CASSSKRWETQYF. The full variable domain, with the rest looked up from reference TRBV7-3 and TRBJ2-5, is GAGVSQTPSNKVTEKGKYVELRCDPISGHTALYWYRQSLGQGPEFLIYFQGTGAADDSGLPNDRFFAVRPEGSVSTLKIQRTERGDSAVYLCASSSKRWETQYFGPGTRLLVL.

This chain uses TRBV7-6 with TRBJ2-5, with 11 bases that match TRBD2. The CDR3 length is 14 residues. V was pared by 5 bases and J by 6 bases, with 5 bases of the junction left unmatched. CDR1 and CDR2 (germline): SGHVS, FNYEAQ. As DNA, the CDR3 is TGTGCCAGCAGCGAGACTAGCGGGAAAAAGACCCAGTACTTC. This encodes CASSETSGKKTQYF.

This clonotype came up a few times. The chain links TRBV12-5 to TRBJ2-7; D possibly corresponds to TRBD1 (5 bases). The germline V gene has CDR1 LGHNT and CDR2 FRNRAP. This CDR3 spans 15 amino acids. Trimming left V 1 base short and J 5 bases short, with 15 bases between. The CDR3 DNA follows: TGTGCTAGTGGTTTGGGACAGCCCCGTTTAGACGAGCAGTACTTC. As protein: CASGLGQPRLDEQYF.

The V call is TRBV7-2, the J call TRBJ2-4; D gene uncertain. Germline assignment: CDR1 SGHTA and CDR2 FQGNSA. V lost 0 bases, J lost 1 base, and 7 bases lay in between. The CDR3 sequence is 15 residues long. CDR3 residues: CASSLARTAKNIQYF. The CDR3 DNA is TGTGCCAGCAGCTTAGCCCGCACGGCCAAAAACATTCAGTACTTC.

The chain carries TRBV24-1 and TRBJ2-1; TRBD2 is a possible D gene (6 bases). Trimming took 2 bases from V and 5 from J, leaving 12 bases between them. This CDR3 region has 15 residues. CDR1 and CDR2 from the germline V gene are KGHDR and SFDVKD. This CDR3 is CATSDSIAGNNEQFF. CDR3 in DNA: TGTGCCACCAGTGATTCTATTGCGGGGAACAATGAGCAGTTCTTC.